This T cell receptor (beta chain) emerged from a study of Graves' ophthalmopathy and Graves' hyperthyroidism. Notes on the study in general: Blood also carried most expanded thyroid clonotypes exceeding 0.001 frequency.

Regarding this clonotype: What it binds is unknown.

The CDR3 is made up of 14 amino acids. V was shortened by 0 bases and J by 4 bases, with 10 bases between the two germline ends. Germline V gene sequence: CDR1 GTSNPN, CDR2 SVGIG (reference sequence). Patients in the hyperthyroidism group, adults aged 18 to 65, were newly diagnosed, under 2 months' duration. Patients with other autoimmune diseases, uncontrolled infections, pregnancy or lactation were excluded. From RNA, the CDR3 regions of TCR beta chains were amplified and sequenced. Second-round multiplex PCR came after first-round RT-PCR with HTBI primers. TCRdb re-derived calls from the multiplex PCR reads in MiXCR, one entry per CDR3 protein. The sample records 300,000 to 450,000 distinct CDR3 sequences, roughly 15% being singletons.

Sequenced material: peripheral blood. The V and J genes are TRBV30 and TRBJ1-5; D is undetermined. This TCR derives from an adult woman with stable Graves' hyperthyroidism. The CDR3 DNA reads TGTGCCTGGAGTGTATGGACGGTGAATCAGCCCCAGCATTTT. Translation gives CAWSVWTVNQPQHF.